This is a list of T cell receptor beta chains from one sample in a study of immune evolution from preneoplasia to lung adenocarcinoma. The protocol was immunoSEQ multiplex PCR, while the TCRdb copy is restricted to in-frame clones and leaves out a portion. The sample comprises 37,000 or so clones, roughly 74% of which are singletons, and around 6.1% rests with the top ten. The sample was FFPE invasive lung adenocarcinoma tissue. The receptors here all came from a person in their sixties or seventies with lung adenocarcinoma. The conserved cysteine and the conserved F or W are not part of the CDR3 here. Expanded clones are given a class, and other clones once, few, many or no size at all.

V: TRBV5-4; J: TRBJ2-5; size: NA; length: 10; CDR3: ASSYPQETQY
V: TRBV30; J: TRBJ1-4; size: NA; length: 10; CDR3: AWSVMGKKLF
V: TRBV4-1; J: TRBJ2-1; size: NA; length: 14; CDR3: ASSRLAGEAYNEQF
V: TRBV5-6; J: TRBJ2-7; size: NA; length: 10; CDR3: ASSRRGLEQY
V: TRBV30; J: TRBJ2-1; size: NA; length: 13; CDR3: AWSVAGVSFHEQF
V: TRBV19; J: TRBJ2-3; size: few; length: 11; CDR3: ASSADRADTQY
V: TRBV18; J: TRBJ2-1; size: NA; length: 14; CDR3: ASSRTSGGVYNEQF
V: TRBV6-1; J: TRBJ2-1; size: NA; length: 9; CDR3: ATGDYNEQF
V: TRBV6-1; J: TRBJ1-4; size: few; length: 12; CDR3: ASSGQGFGEKLF
V: TRBV18; J: TRBJ2-2; size: NA; length: 14; CDR3: ASSPQGAQGTGELF
V: TRBV29-1; J: TRBJ1-4; size: few; length: 10; CDR3: SVYGVGEKLF
V: TRBV7-9; J: TRBJ1-3; size: once; length: 13; CDR3: ASSLGPAGGNTIY
V: TRBV7-3; J: TRBJ1-1; size: NA; length: 11; CDR3: ASSFGRNTEAF
V: TRBV6-5; J: TRBJ2-1; size: NA; length: 12; CDR3: ASNSQRGYNEQF
V: TRBV2; J: TRBJ2-7; size: NA; length: 12; CDR3: AGGKKRGTYEQY
V: TRBV7-9; J: TRBJ2-1; size: NA; length: 13; CDR3: ASSFGAGEGDEQF
V: TRBV7-2; J: TRBJ1-2; size: NA; length: 11; CDR3: ASSPDRFYGYT
V: TRBV9; J: TRBJ2-1; size: few; length: 13; CDR3: ASSVDRATYNEQF
V: TRBV19; J: TRBJ2-7; size: few; length: 12; CDR3: ASSTTGSSYEQY
V: TRBV7-8; J: TRBJ2-3; size: NA; length: 18; CDR3: ASSIGGPGSGGTNRDTQY
V: TRBV7-4; J: TRBJ1-5; size: few; length: 13; CDR3: ASSLGQGSDQPQH
V: TRBV7-9; J: TRBJ2-2; size: NA; length: 13; CDR3: ASSPRDRHTGELF
V: TRBV29-1; J: TRBJ2-3; size: NA; length: 13; CDR3: SVEGGEGITDTQY
V: TRBV7-9; J: TRBJ2-1; size: NA; length: 12; CDR3: ASSSTDRGDEQF
V: TRBV7-6; J: TRBJ1-2; size: few; length: 13; CDR3: ASSPGGQAAYGYT
V: TRBV5-4; J: TRBJ1-1; size: NA; length: 11; CDR3: ASRSVGGAEAF
V: TRBV10-3; J: TRBJ1-2; size: NA; length: 10; CDR3: AISDIWDGYT
V: TRBV4-2; J: TRBJ1-1; size: once; length: 13; CDR3: ASSQDRAVGTEAF
V: TRBV19; J: TRBJ1-4; size: NA; length: 13; CDR3: ASSTDRAANEKLF
V: TRBV7-2; J: TRBJ2-5; size: NA; length: 11; CDR3: ASSRGPQETQY
V: TRBV6-6; J: TRBJ2-7; size: NA; length: 13; CDR3: ASSYSQGAAYEQY
V: TRBV29-1; J: TRBJ2-6; size: few; length: 11; CDR3: SVGTSGANVLT
V: TRBV6-6; J: TRBJ2-2; size: NA; length: 13; CDR3: ASSYATANTGELF
V: TRBV28; J: TRBJ2-7; size: NA; length: 12; CDR3: ASSPRDRDYEQY
V: TRBV9; J: TRBJ2-5; size: NA; length: 12; CDR3: ASSVVSEGATQY
V: TRBV6-6; J: TRBJ1-5; size: NA; length: 11; CDR3: ASTGTGVWPQH
V: TRBV6-1; J: TRBJ2-7; size: NA; length: 12; CDR3: ASRTQQSSYEQY
V: TRBV30; J: TRBJ2-5; size: few; length: 11; CDR3: AWSKGTGETQY
V: TRBV7-9; J: TRBJ2-1; size: NA; length: 13; CDR3: ASSFGGAVWGEQF
V: TRBV19; J: TRBJ2-1; size: NA; length: 14; CDR3: ASSIDGGSSVNEQF
V: TRBV7-2; J: TRBJ1-4; size: medium-sized; length: 12; CDR3: ASSLYTTNEKLF
V: TRBV10-3; J: TRBJ2-3; size: NA; length: 14; CDR3: AISEGTAGLADTQY
V: TRBV6-1; J: TRBJ2-7; size: NA; length: 13; CDR3: ASRARQPGLSEQY
V: TRBV27; J: TRBJ2-7; size: NA; length: 12; CDR3: ASRPLALDYEQY
V: TRBV7-2; J: TRBJ1-2; size: NA; length: 10; CDR3: ASSEFLGEGT
V: TRBV30; J: TRBJ1-5; size: NA; length: 13; CDR3: AWSANSGGGQPQH
V: TRBV4-1; J: TRBJ2-4; size: medium-sized; length: 15; CDR3: ASSQVLDPTAKNIQY
V: TRBV11-2; J: TRBJ2-2; size: NA; length: 15; CDR3: ASSLVSAGSNTGELF
V: TRBV28; J: TRBJ2-1; size: NA; length: 11; CDR3: ASSLGGRREQF
V: TRBV5-1; J: TRBJ1-1; size: few; length: 11; CDR3: ASSSTTNTEAF
V: TRBV11-3; J: TRBJ2-2; size: NA; length: 13; CDR3: ASSSASRGTGELF
V: TRBV20-1; J: TRBJ2-7; size: NA; length: 9; CDR3: SAQPQVEQY
V: TRBV7-9; J: TRBJ2-7; size: few; length: 11; CDR3: ASRAGLAGEQY
V: TRBV5-1; J: TRBJ1-1; size: NA; length: 13; CDR3: ASTPRGQGNTEAF
V: TRBV28; J: TRBJ1-1; size: few; length: 12; CDR3: ASSTGPMNTEAF
V: TRBV5-4; J: TRBJ2-2; size: NA; length: 13; CDR3: ASSLLSVGAGELF
V: TRBV4-2; J: TRBJ2-3; size: NA; length: 17; CDR3: ASSQEKLAGALSTDTQY
V: TRBV27; J: TRBJ2-7; size: NA; length: 11; CDR3: ASASAPYYEQY
V: TRBV6-6; J: TRBJ2-5; size: NA; length: 12; CDR3: ASSYSGRRETQY
V: TRBV5-4; J: TRBJ2-7; size: NA; length: 13; CDR3: ASTTTGLKHYEQY